This T cell receptor (beta chain) was recovered during a study of blood T cells in healthy people across ages. The germline CDR1 and CDR2 sequences are WNHNN and SYGVQD (reference sequence). The CDR3 is made up of 12 amino acids. The V end was cut by 11 bases, the J end by 10 bases, with 17 bases between. This clonotype was observed many times. Combining a sample-barcoded 5' primer with a J-beta primer mix, a second PCR ran for 7 to 11 cycles. Each CDR3 protein is one row after TCRdb ran MiXCR on the 5' RACE reads. The sample lists about 510,000 distinct CDR3 sequences, approximately 26% occurring once. These same data were also listed under a study on T cells of mothers and their children.

This clonotype was obtained from a boy younger than 10 in good health. Sequenced sample: blood. The chain employs TRBV10-1 and TRBJ2-2; D ambiguous. CDR3 amino acids: CAQRPRRKELFF. The CDR3 nucleotides read TGCGCCCAAAGGCCCAGACGGAAGGAGCTGTTTTTT.